The 9 T cell receptor beta chains presented below share a single source sample, sequenced in a study of T cells in Graves' hyperthyroidism and ophthalmopathy. The TCR beta CDR3 regions underwent amplification using RNA transcripts as the source. Initially, a first-round RT-PCR of the TCR CDR3 employed the HTBI primer set. TCRdb recomputed calls from the multiplex PCR reads with MiXCR, one row per CDR3 protein. The repertoire holds roughly 350,000 distinct CDR3 sequences, approximately 14% seen once, with around a fifth in the top ten. The specimen sequenced was blood. The receptors stem from a young woman with Graves' ophthalmopathy.

J is TRBJ1-2 and V is TRBV20-1; no firm D call. In germline, CDR1 is DFQATT, CDR2 SNEGSKA (reference sequence). This CDR3 comprises 10 residues. The CDR3 loop reads CTPLRAGYTF. The CDR3 DNA reads TGCACCCCCTTGAGGGCCGGCTACACCTTC.

This clonotype was found many times. The chain employs TRBV7-9 and TRBJ2-1; 7 bases match TRBD1. The V and J ends lost 6 bases and 5 bases, in that order; junction bases with no gene match: 4. Germline CDR1 is SEHNR and CDR2 is FQNEAQ (reference sequence). The CDR3 spans 13 residues. CDR3 DNA sequence: TGTGCCAGCAGATACAGGGGCCACAATGAGCAGTTCTTC. Its translation: CASRYRGHNEQFF.

This clonotype was counted at least ten times. V gene TRBV20-1 combines with J gene TRBJ2-1; 7 bases fit TRBD2. V shed 4 bases, J shed 8 bases, and the junction held 20 bases outside the gene matches. Germline assignment: CDR1 DFQATT and CDR2 SNEGSKA (reference sequence). The CDR3 spans 17 residues. The CDR3 nucleotides are TGCAGTGCTAAACCCCTCCGGGCCAGCGGGGAAGGGTATGAGCAGTTCTTC. This sequence encodes CSAKPLRASGEGYEQFF.

This clonotype was counted at least ten times. The rearrangement joins TRBV7-2 to TRBJ2-5; 11 nucleotides align to TRBD2. The CDR3 contains 18 residues. J gave up 3 bases and V 3 bases, and 12 bases lay outside the gene matches. The germline V gene encodes CDR1 SGHTA and CDR2 FQGNSA. CDR3 DNA: TGTGCCAGCAGCTTTGGATTAGCGGGGGGGCCCCGGAAAGAGACCCAGTACTTC. Its protein product is CASSFGLAGGPRKETQYF.

To note about this clonotype: At one of its ends the junction is not consistent with the germline gene, which may arise from a read error. The rearrangement joins TRBV5-1 to TRBJ1-3; 10 bases match TRBD1. CDR3 length: 15 amino acids. The germline V gene has CDR1 SGHRS and CDR2 YFSETQ. The CDR3: CSSSTGDRGSNTIYF. The CDR3 region has the DNA TGCTCCAGCAGCACAGGGGACAGGGGTTCGAACACCATATATTTT.

Comments on this clonotype: One end of the junction varies from germline; a read error may be responsible. The V call is TRBV7-7, the J call TRBJ2-2, with D perhaps TRBD1 or TRBD2 (7 bases each). Germline CDR1 and CDR2: SSHAT and FNYEAQ (reference sequence). The CDR3 covers 14 residues. The CDR3, as DNA: TGTGCTAGCAGGGGGGGATCAAACACCGGGGAGCTGTTTTTT. Protein sequence: CASRGGSNTGELFF.

This clonotype occurred many times. The chain carries TRBV5-1 and TRBJ2-7, with D perhaps matching TRBD1 (5 bases). V dropped 3 bases and J dropped 2 bases, with 12 bases sitting between them. Germline CDR1 and CDR2: SGHRS and YFSETQ. This CDR3 has 14 residues. CDR3 coding DNA: TGCGCCAGCAGCTACGCGACAGCTACCTACGAGCAGTACTTC. As protein: CASSYATATYEQYF.

This clonotype was detected only a few times. The chain is built from TRBV5-8 and TRBJ2-1, with D maybe TRBD2 (6 bases). This CDR3 has 18 residues. Germline lookup yields CDR1 SGHTS and CDR2 YDEGEE. Trimming stripped 1 base from V and 3 bases from J, with 20 bases between. CDR3 coding DNA: TGTGCCAGCAGCTTGCGTGCGGTCGGGGGAGGAGGCTACAATGAGCAGTTCTTC. Translating gives CASSLRAVGGGGYNEQFF.

Many counts were recorded for this clonotype. The rearrangement links TRBV20-1 to TRBJ1-5, with 8 bases identical to TRBD1. V gave up 3 bases and J gave up 4 bases; unmatched junction bases: 8. Germline values: CDR1 DFQATT, CDR2 SNEGSKA (reference sequence). The CDR3 spans 15 residues. CDR3 loop: CSARKGTGFNQPQHF. The CDR3 region has the DNA TGCAGTGCTAGGAAGGGGACAGGCTTTAATCAGCCCCAGCATTTT.